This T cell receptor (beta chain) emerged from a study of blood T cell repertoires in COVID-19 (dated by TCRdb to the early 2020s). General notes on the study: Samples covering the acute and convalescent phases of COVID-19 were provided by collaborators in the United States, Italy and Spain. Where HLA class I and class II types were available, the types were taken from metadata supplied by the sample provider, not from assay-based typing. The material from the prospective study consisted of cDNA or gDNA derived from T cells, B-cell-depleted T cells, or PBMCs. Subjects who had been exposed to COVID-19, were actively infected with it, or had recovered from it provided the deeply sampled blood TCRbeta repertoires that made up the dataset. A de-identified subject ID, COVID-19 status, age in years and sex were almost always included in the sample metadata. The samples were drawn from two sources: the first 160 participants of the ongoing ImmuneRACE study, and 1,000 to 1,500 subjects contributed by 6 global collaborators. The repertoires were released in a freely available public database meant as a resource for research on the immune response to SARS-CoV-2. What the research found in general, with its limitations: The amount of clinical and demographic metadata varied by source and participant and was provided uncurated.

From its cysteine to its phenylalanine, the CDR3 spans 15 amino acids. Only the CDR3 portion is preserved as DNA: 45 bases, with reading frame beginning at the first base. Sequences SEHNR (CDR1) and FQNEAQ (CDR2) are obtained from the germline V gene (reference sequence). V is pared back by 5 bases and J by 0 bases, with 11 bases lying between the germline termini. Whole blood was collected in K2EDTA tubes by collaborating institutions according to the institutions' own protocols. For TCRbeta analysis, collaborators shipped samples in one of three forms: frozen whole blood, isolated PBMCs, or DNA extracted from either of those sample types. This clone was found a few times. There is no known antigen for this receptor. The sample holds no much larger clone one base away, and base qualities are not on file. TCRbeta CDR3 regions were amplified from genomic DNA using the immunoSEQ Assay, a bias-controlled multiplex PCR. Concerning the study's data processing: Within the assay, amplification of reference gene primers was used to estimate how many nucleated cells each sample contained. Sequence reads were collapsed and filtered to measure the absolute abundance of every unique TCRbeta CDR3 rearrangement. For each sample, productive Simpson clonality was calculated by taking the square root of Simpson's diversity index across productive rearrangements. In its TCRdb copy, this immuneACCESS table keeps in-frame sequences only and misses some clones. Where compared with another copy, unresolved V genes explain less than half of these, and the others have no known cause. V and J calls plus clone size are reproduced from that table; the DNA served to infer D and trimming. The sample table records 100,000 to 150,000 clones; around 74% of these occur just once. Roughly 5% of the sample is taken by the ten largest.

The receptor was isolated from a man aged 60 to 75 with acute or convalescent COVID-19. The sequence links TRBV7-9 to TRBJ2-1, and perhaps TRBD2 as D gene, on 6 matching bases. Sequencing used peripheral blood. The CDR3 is CASSRRGNSYNEQFF. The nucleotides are TGTGCCAGCAGCCGACGGGGGAACTCCTACAATGAGCAGTTCTTC.